The present entry profiles one T cell receptor beta chain with its context. In the authors' workflow: The authors estimated nucleated cell counts from reference gene primer amplification. Some clones are missing from TCRdb's copy, which holds only in-frame ones; the method was immunoSEQ multiplex PCR. V, J and clone size are those of that table, while D and trimming were read from the DNA. The sample yields approximately 93,000 clones, about 77% seen once. From germline, CDR1 is MDHEN and CDR2 SYDVKM. Trimming removed 7 bases from V and 4 bases from J, with 22 bases in between. The CDR3 is 16 residues long. This specimen comes from a study of blood T cell repertoires in COVID-19.

This clonotype was sampled from a woman at least 80 years old with acute or convalescent COVID-19. The chain combines TRBV28 with TRBJ1-2; D is ambiguous. Sequencing used peripheral blood. The CDR3 DNA reads as TGTGCCAGCACCGACTCTACCGGGAATACTCTCTATGGCTACACCTTC. The encoded protein is CASTDSTGNTLYGYTF.